This is a list of T cell receptor beta chains from one sample in a study of CD8+ T cells in alopecia areata. Sequencing was performed with immunoSEQ multiplex PCR; in TCRdb, only in-frame clones are kept and a portion is missing. Among 200,000 to 250,000 clones listed, roughly two thirds were seen once. The sample was CD4+ T cells sorted from blood, taken at week 0. These receptors originate from a human donor with alopecia areata. Both conserved end residues are trimmed from each CDR3. The listing skips clone size in some rows; elsewhere it reads once, few, many or a size class.

V gene,CDR3 length,clone size,CDR3 protein
TRBV2,7,-,ASRATLH
TRBV4-1,13,-,ASSPPGQGWNEQF
TRBV2,14,few,ASSVASGGNTGELF
TRBV5-1,13,once,ASSLGGTDPYEQY
TRBV29-1,9,few,SALGTGQAF
TRBV25-1,11,once,ASSQIGGGEAF
TRBV30,10,-,AWSVGGNIQY
TRBV19,15,-,ASSIRPGAPLGNEQF
TRBV2,13,-,ASSETWTGTMGYT
TRBV7-2,12,-,ASSLEQGNSPLH
TRBV15,14,-,ATSNGPRLAKNIQY